What follows are 3 T cell receptor beta chains derived from one specimen sequenced in a study of cytomegalovirus exposure and HLA in healthy donors. Use of 60 Vbeta and 13 Jbeta primers characterized the PCR. Measured with immunoSEQ multiplex PCR; TCRdb has only the in-frame clones, and not every one. Seen here are some 95,000 clones, over 70% observed once, and the top ten hold 4.9%. Sequencing input: PBMCs. These receptors all come from a woman aged 40 to 49 in good health and CMV-seronegative.

The rearrangement uses TRBV29-1 and TRBJ1-2, with D unresolved. Trimming cost V 5 bases and J 5 bases, with 6 bases left between them. Per the germline V gene, CDR1 is SQVTM and CDR2 is ANQGSEA. The CDR3 is 10 residues long. The CDR3 nucleotides read TGCAGCGTTAATCTTTATGGCTACACCTTC. This gives the protein CSVNLYGYTF. Drawing the rest from reference TRBV29-1 and TRBJ1-2, the complete variable domain is SAVISQKPSRDICQRGTSLTIQCQVDSQVTMMFWYRQQPGQSLTLIATANQGSEATYESGFVIDKFPISRPNLTFSTLTVSNMSPEDSSIYLCSVNLYGYTFGSGTRLTVV.

J is TRBJ1-3 and V is TRBV6-5; TRBD1 matches 7 bases. Germline V gene data show CDR1 as MNHEY and CDR2 as SVGAGI. The CDR3 runs 15 residues. Trimming removed 6 bases from V and 6 bases from J; junction bases left unmatched: 11. The CDR3 bases are TGTGCCAGCAGCCGACAGGGACTTTCTCAAAACACCATATATTTT. It yields the protein CASSRQGLSQNTIYF.

The rearrangement links TRBV4-1 to TRBJ2-2; TRBD1 is a possible D gene (7 bases). Germline loops: CDR1 MGHRA, CDR2 YSYEKL. The V gene lost 2 bases and the J gene lost 4 bases, with 14 bases spanning the gap. The length of the CDR3 is 16 residues. CDR3 coding DNA: TGCGCCAGCAGCCAAAACGCGGGACAGCTCACCGGGGAGCTGTTTTTT. Protein: CASSQNAGQLTGELFF.